This T cell receptor (beta chain) was recorded in a study of cytomegalovirus exposure and HLA in healthy donors. Trimming took 5 bases from V and 5 from J; bases not matched to a gene: 7. Germline loops: CDR1 SGHVS, CDR2 FQNEAQ. The CDR3 runs 14 residues. As for this clone: Its antigen is unidentified.

The method was immunoSEQ multiplex PCR; TCRdb's version includes in-frame clones alone and lacks a portion of them. The sample shows 160,000 or so clones, around 87% of them seen only once. General observations from the study: In the 120 or so validation repertoires, approximately 94% of cluster scores exceeded 0, per a later analysis.

The J gene is TRBJ2-7, the V gene TRBV7-8; 9 positions agree with TRBD1. The receptor was isolated from a woman aged 25 to 45 in good health and CMV-seronegative. Sequenced sample: PBMCs. DNA for the CDR3: TGTGCCAGCAGCACCGGGACAGGGAGCCACGAGCAGTACTTC. Protein: CASSTGTGSHEQYF.